A selection of T cell receptor beta chains follows, all from one sample in a study of CD4 T cells in relation to SARS-CoV-2 and coronaviruses. The data were produced by immunoSEQ multiplex PCR, yet TCRdb's version contains in-frame clones alone and is incomplete. The profile shows 60,000 to 65,000 clones, over 90% of them singletons. Sequenced input: naive CD4+ T cells from PBMCs. The receptors stem from a human donor in good health. Both conserved end residues are part of each CDR3. Fields, in order: D gene, clone size, V gene, J gene, CDR3 DNA, CDR3 protein. The D gene is left open where the match is weak. Clone size, where shown, is once, few, many, or a class for clones that have expanded.

NA	NA	TRBV19	TRBJ2-6	TGTGCCAGTAGTATAGAGATCAGGAGCTCTGGGGCCAACGTCCTGACTTTC	CASSIEIRSSGANVLTF
TRBD2	NA	TRBV7-9	TRBJ2-5	TGTGCCAGCAGCTTAGTTCGGGGAGGGAAAGAGACCCAGTACTTC	CASSLVRGGKETQYF
NA	NA	TRBV5-1	TRBJ2-5	TGCGCCAGCAGCTTGGCCGTAGCGAACCAAGAGACCCAGTACTTC	CASSLAVANQETQYF
TRBD1	NA	TRBV25-1	TRBJ2-7	TGTGCCAGCAGCGGCAGACCCTGGGACAGCTCCTACGAGCAGTACTTC	CASSGRPWDSSYEQYF
TRBD2	NA	TRBV4-2	TRBJ2-7	TGTGCCAGCAGCCAAGATGAAAGGGGGACTAGCGGGACTCCCGAGCAGTACTTC	CASSQDERGTSGTPEQYF
NA	NA	TRBV7-3	TRBJ2-1	TGTGCCAGCAGCTTCTTCGGCTCCTACAATGAGCAGTTCTTC	CASSFFGSYNEQFF
TRBD1	NA	TRBV30	TRBJ2-5	TGTGCCCGGGACAGGGGGCCCCAAGAGACCCAGTACTTC	CARDRGPQETQYF
NA	NA	TRBV7-8	TRBJ1-5	TGTGCCAGCAGCTTAGTTGGGGCTATCGGGAGCAATCAGCCCCAGCATTTT	CASSLVGAIGSNQPQHF
NA	NA	TRBV6-1	TRBJ2-3	TGTGCCAGCAGTGAGGCGGGACAAGGCACAGATACGCAGTATTTT	CASSEAGQGTDTQYF
NA	NA	TRBV7-6	TRBJ2-2	TGTGCCAGCAGCTTAGGTCCCGGGGCAGGGACCACCGGGGAGCTGTTTTTT	CASSLGPGAGTTGELFF
NA	NA	TRBV5-4	TRBJ2-3	TGTGCCAGCAGCTTGGGACCTACGCAGTATTTT	CASSLGPTQYF
NA	NA	TRBV18	TRBJ1-4	TGTGCCAGCTCGACGGGGGCTTTTAGCGAAAAACTGTTTTTT	CASSTGAFSEKLFF
NA	NA	TRBV18	TRBJ1-2	TGTGCCAGCTCACCGGCAGGGGAGACCTATGGCTACACCTTC	CASSPAGETYGYTF
NA	NA	TRBV5-1	TRBJ2-3	TGCGCCAGCAGCTCCGCAGGACAGACCGGGCCAGATACGCAGTATTTT	CASSSAGQTGPDTQYF
TRBD2	NA	TRBV19	TRBJ2-2	TGTGCCAGTAAGGACTCCTATCCAGCGGGAAATTACGCGGAGCTGTTTTTT	CASKDSYPAGNYAELFF
NA	once	TRBV28	TRBJ1-2	TGTGCCAGCAGCCTTGGATCCCCCTTTGGCTACACCTTC	CASSLGSPFGYTF
TRBD1	NA	TRBV6-1	TRBJ2-7	TGTGCCAGCAGTGAACCCCGGGACAGGGGGCAAAAGGAGCAGTACTTC	CASSEPRDRGQKEQYF
TRBD1	NA	TRBV5-5	TRBJ1-1	TGTGCCAGCAGCTTAAGACAGGGGGCCCTTGCAGCTTTCTTT	CASSLRQGALAAFF
NA	NA	TRBV19	TRBJ2-7	TGTGCCAGTAGTATTGGTGGCGCCTACGAGCAGTACTTC	CASSIGGAYEQYF
TRBD1	NA	TRBV28	TRBJ1-1	TGTGCCAGCAGTCCCCCCGGGACAGGGAGGACTGAAGCTTTCTTT	CASSPPGTGRTEAFF
NA	NA	TRBV5-1	TRBJ1-4	TGCGCCAGCAGCTTTGGCGGCAGGAATGAAAAACTGTTTTTT	CASSFGGRNEKLFF
NA	NA	TRBV7-8	TRBJ1-1	TGTACCAGCAGCCCACAGGAGATGAACACTGAAGCTTTCTTT	CTSSPQEMNTEAFF